This TCR beta chain was recorded in a study of tumor-infiltrating lymphocytes in primary liver carcinoma. About the research overall: Patients were men and women aged 30 to 69 years. Stage T1-T3 N0M0 tumors spanned roughly 4.2 to 11 cm. Study results and limitations: The study found a significantly higher top-250-clone fraction in tumors than in blood (p = 0.039).

RNA and DNA were co-extracted from roughly 20-30 mg of unsorted bulk tissue. Note on this clonotype: The antigen is undetermined. The junction departs from germline at one end; a sequencing error may be responsible.

CDR3 length: 17 amino acids. Per the germline V gene, CDR1 is LGHNT and CDR2 is FRNRAP. The researchers produced TCR beta cDNA from approximately 460 ng total RNA with a constant-region primer. Generation of the TCR beta libraries relied on three nested multiplex PCR rounds using slightly modified ARM-PCR. The study ran its first two PCR rounds for 9 to 10 cycles each, using TRBV1-TRBV30 forward primers and a C-beta reverse primer. TCRdb recomputed calls from the multiplex PCR reads with MiXCR, one row per CDR3 protein. Of about 120,000 distinct CDR3 sequences in the sample, roughly 75% are singletons; the top ten hold roughly 8.1%.

The rearrangement joins TRBV12-5 to TRBJ1-1, with 7 bases aligning to TRBD1. This TCR came from an older woman with primary liver carcinoma and hepatitis B virus infection. Material for sequencing was tumor-adjacent normal liver tissue. The CDR3 loop reads CASGLVRTGWGYTEAFF. The CDR3 DNA reads as TGTGCTAGTGGTCTGGTAAGGACAGGCTGGGGGTACACTGAAGCTTTCTTT.